The clone carrying this T cell receptor beta chain turned up a few times. V lost 1 base and J lost 1, with 18 bases in between. Germline CDR1 and CDR2: SGHNT and YYREEE (reference sequence). This CDR3 has 18 residues. Measured with immunoSEQ multiplex PCR; TCRdb has only the in-frame clones, and not every one. Of approximately 150,000 clones in the sample, around 82% were seen once. The data originate from a study of blood T cell repertoires in COVID-19. Across the study: In each case, the material was cDNA or gDNA derived from T cells, B-cell-depleted T cells, or PBMCs.

The genes are TRBV5-4 and TRBJ1-5; D is possibly TRBD1 (5 bases). Sequences were obtained from peripheral blood. This receptor was obtained from a man in his sixties with acute or convalescent COVID-19. CDR3: CASSLRGGAQGSNQPQHF. The CDR3 DNA is TGTGCCAGCAGCTTGAGGGGCGGGGCCCAGGGCAGCAATCAGCCCCAGCATTTT.